The 8 T cell receptor beta chains in this list originate from one sample, sequenced in a study of shared clonotypes between healthy human individuals. Assay used: immunoSEQ multiplex PCR; TCRdb lists only in-frame clones, some missing. The table has 1,400,000 or so clones, approximately 98.5% seen once. The sequenced sample consisted of naive CD4+ T cells sorted from blood. The subset denotes: CD45RA+ positively selected. The origin of the receptors is a man aged 25 to 40 in good health.

A single count supports this clone. The chain has TRBV5-4 and TRBJ2-5; D gene unclear. The CDR3 is made up of 12 amino acids. Germline V gene sequence: CDR1 SGHNT, CDR2 YYREEE (reference sequence). Trimming took 1 base from V and 3 from J, leaving 4 bases between them. CDR3 sequence (DNA): TGTGCCAGCAGCTTGTTTAAAGAGACCCAGTACTTC. This gives the protein CASSLFKETQYF. The variable domain in full, with the rest retrieved from reference TRBV5-4 and TRBJ2-5, is ETGVTQSPTHLIKTRGQQVTLRCSSQSGHNTVSWYQQALGQGPQFIFQYYREEENGRGNFPPRFSGLQFPNYSSELNVNALELDDSALYLCASSLFKETQYFGPGTRLLVL.

The chain links TRBV13 to TRBJ2-7, with 11 nucleotides matching TRBD2. This CDR3 spans 16 amino acids. V shed 5 bases, J shed 3 bases, and the junction held 9 bases outside the gene matches. Germline V lookup: CDR1 PRHDT, CDR2 FYEKMQ (reference sequence). The CDR3 protein is CASSTTRTSGRYEQYF. CDR3 sequence (DNA): TGTGCCAGCAGCACTACAAGGACTAGCGGGCGCTACGAGCAGTACTTC.

Of note for this clone: One end of the junction does not line up with germline, which may come from a read error. The rearrangement links TRBV5-1 to TRBJ1-4; TRBD1 agrees at 7 bases. In germline, CDR1 is SGHRS, CDR2 YFSETQ. This CDR3 region has 17 residues. This CDR3 is CASNLIYRGTDNEKLFF. The CDR3, as DNA: TGCGCCAGCAACTTGATCTATAGGGGGACAGATAATGAAAAACTGTTTTTT.

The J gene is TRBJ2-3, the V gene TRBV5-4, with TRBD1 identical over 8 bases. In germline, CDR1 is SGHNT, CDR2 YYREEE (reference sequence). The CDR3 is made up of 16 amino acids. V shed 4 bases and J 0 bases; nucleotides not matched to a gene: 7. CDR3: CASSTGQGESTDTQYF. The CDR3 DNA reads as TGTGCCAGCAGCACCGGACAGGGCGAGAGCACAGATACGCAGTATTTT.

V is TRBV27 and J is TRBJ1-5; D remains ambiguous. Germline lookup yields CDR1 MNHEY and CDR2 SMNVEV (reference sequence). Trimming took off 3 bases at V and 2 bases at J, with 8 bases between the two ends. The CDR3 runs 14 residues. The CDR3 DNA follows: TGTGCCAGCAGTTTTCGGGTGGGCAATCAGCCCCAGCATTTT. Translation gives CASSFRVGNQPQHF.

V usage is TRBV10-2 and J usage is TRBJ1-1; tentatively, D is TRBD1 (5 bases). V dropped 4 bases and J dropped 3 bases, with 15 bases sitting between them. In germline, CDR1 is WSHSY, CDR2 SAAADI. The CDR3 has 15 residues. The DNA for the CDR3 is TGCGCCAGCAGTGCCAGCAGGGCAACCTACACTGAAGCTTTCTTT. Encoded protein: CASSASRATYTEAFF.

V and J are TRBV7-9 and TRBJ2-7; 8 bases match TRBD2. This CDR3 contains 15 residues. In germline, CDR1 is SEHNR, CDR2 FQNEAQ (reference sequence). Losses at the gene ends were 4 bases for V and 0 bases for J; bases not matched to a gene: 5. The CDR3 DNA is TGTGCCAGCAGCTCCCCGACTAGCGTCTCCTACGAGCAGTACTTC. It encodes CASSSPTSVSYEQYF. Full variable domain (missing parts from reference TRBV7-9 and TRBJ2-7): DTGVSQNPRHKITKRGQNVTFRCDPISEHNRLYWYRQTLGQGPEFLTYFQNEAQLEKSRLLSDRFSAERPKGSFSTLEIQRTEQGDSAMYLCASSSPTSVSYEQYFGPGTRLTVT.

V gene TRBV29-1 combines with J gene TRBJ2-1; no firm D call. The V gene lost 4 bases and the J gene lost 6 bases, with 13 bases spanning the gap. CDR1 and CDR2 (germline): SQVTM, ANQGSEA. CDR3 size: 13 residues. CDR3 nucleotides: TGCAGCGTTGCCGAGACGAAAACCAATGAGCAGTTCTTC. Amino acids: CSVAETKTNEQFF.